The next 2 T cell receptor beta chains were all read from a single sample in a study of T cell responses to AZD1222 COVID-19 vaccine. Profiled with immunoSEQ multiplex PCR; TCRdb holds only in-frame clones, not every one. The sample comprises some 130,000 clones, about 90% of which are singletons, and about 2% rests with the top ten. The sample in question was peripheral blood, obtained on day 0 of AZD1222 vaccination. Receptor source: an adult in good health.

V usage is TRBV7-9 and J usage is TRBJ1-1, with D possibly TRBD1 on 5 matching bases. V was pared by 4 bases and J by 4 bases, with 19 bases between. This CDR3 is built from 16 residues. In germline, CDR1 is SEHNR, CDR2 FQNEAQ (reference sequence). CDR3 bases: TGTGCCAGCAGCTCCGATCCCCGGGGGTATGGCACTGAAGCTTTCTTT. This translates into CASSSDPRGYGTEAFF.

The chain links TRBV4-3 to TRBJ1-1, with D perhaps matching TRBD1 (5 bases). CDR3 length equals 17 residues. Trimming stripped 0 bases from V and 5 bases from J, with 19 bases between. Germline lookup yields CDR1 LGHNA and CDR2 YSLEER. CDR3 region: CASSQDRGTPGRTEAFF. CDR3 DNA sequence: TGCGCCAGCAGCCAAGATCGCGGGACTCCCGGGCGGACTGAAGCTTTCTTT.